This T cell receptor beta chain was sequenced for a study of patients and donors after allogeneic stem cell transplantation. V lost 3 bases, J lost 3 bases, and 12 bases lay in between. The CDR3 has 15 residues. Germline V CDR1 and CDR2: SEHNR, FQNEAQ (reference sequence). From the RT-PCR reads, TCRdb called clonotypes with MiXCR, one entry per CDR3 protein. Of about a million distinct CDR3 sequences listed, more than 15% are singletons. The sample consisted of blood, either unsorted or a sorted T cell fraction (not recorded which). This sequence joins TRBV7-9 and TRBJ1-3, with D uncertain. The receptor's source is a human donor who was either an allogeneic HSCT recipient or a stem cell or donor lymphocyte infusion donor (not recorded which). It is not recorded whose cells these are; they may come from a transplant donor. DNA for the CDR3: TGTGCCAGCAGCTTTGACCTTTCCAGTGGAAACACCATATATTTT. Residues: CASSFDLSSGNTIYF.